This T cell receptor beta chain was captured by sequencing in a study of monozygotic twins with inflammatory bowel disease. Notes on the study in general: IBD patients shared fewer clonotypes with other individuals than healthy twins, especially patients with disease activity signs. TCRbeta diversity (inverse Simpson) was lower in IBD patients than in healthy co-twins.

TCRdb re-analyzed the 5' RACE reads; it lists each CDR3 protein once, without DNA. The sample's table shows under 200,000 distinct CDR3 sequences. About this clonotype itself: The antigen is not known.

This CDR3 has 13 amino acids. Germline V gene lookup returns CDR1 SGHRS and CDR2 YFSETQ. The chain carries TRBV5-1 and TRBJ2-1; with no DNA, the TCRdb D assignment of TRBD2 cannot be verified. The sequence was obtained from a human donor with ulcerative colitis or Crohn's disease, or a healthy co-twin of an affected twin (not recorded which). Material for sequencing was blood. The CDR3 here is CASRNPSGNEQFF.